A selection of T cell receptor beta chains follows, all from one sample in a study of CD8+CD57+ T cells in acquired aplastic anemia. TCRdb independently ran MiXCR on the reads; one entry per CDR3 protein. Of some 120,000 distinct CDR3 sequences listed, over 45% are singletons. Sequencing was carried out using sorted CD4+, CD8+, or CD8+CD57+ T cells (not recorded which) from PBMCs. The receptor source for this set is a human donor in good health, serving as a control. Both conserved end residues are part of each CDR3.

J gene | V gene | CDR3 protein
TRBJ2-5 | TRBV19 | CASSRAGAQYF
TRBJ2-6 | TRBV3-1 | CASSQARNSGANVLTF
TRBJ2-7 | TRBV11-1 | CASSSAPGQATYEQYF
TRBJ2-3 | TRBV6-2/TRBV6-3 | CASLRGGRTDTQYF
TRBJ1-2 | TRBV7-9 | CASSSSTGPNYGYTF
TRBJ1-6 | TRBV20-1 | CSARRGGASNSPLHF
TRBJ1-1 | TRBV11-2 | CASSTTGDSNTEAFF
TRBJ2-7 | TRBV20-1 | CSANSGAYEQYF
TRBJ2-3 | TRBV29-1 | CSVGGGVEGSDTQYF
TRBJ2-5 | TRBV29-1 | CSVDLEGTQYF
TRBJ1-6 | TRBV7-6 | CASSARDRDSPLHF
TRBJ2-2 | TRBV12-3/TRBV12-4 | CASTDPRDRSTGELFF
TRBJ2-7 | TRBV9 | CASSVSGGTYEQYF
TRBJ2-7 | TRBV28 | CASSPNSVSYEQYF
TRBJ2-3 | TRBV3-1 | CASSLGTSDTQYF
TRBJ2-7 | TRBV7-6 | CASGDQGAAEQYF
TRBJ2-5 | TRBV19 | CASSIRQGGQETQYF
TRBJ2-3 | TRBV29-1 | CSVGMGSGQTQYF
TRBJ2-5 | TRBV10-3 | CAINPGDSQETQYF
TRBJ2-3 | TRBV7-9 | CASSLVGRDGTQYF
TRBJ2-7 | TRBV2 | CASSGYEQYF
TRBJ2-7 | TRBV20-1 | CSAGEAYEQYF
TRBJ2-7 | TRBV15 | CATSSHDRTGSYEQYF
TRBJ2-3 | TRBV11-2 | CASSSPTTGGGSANTQYF
TRBJ1-1 | TRBV10-3 | CAISETGHLTNTEAFF
TRBJ1-1 | TRBV20-1 | CSASGAVGAFF
TRBJ2-1 | TRBV20-1 | CSARDLSSGKDEQFF
TRBJ2-3 | TRBV9 | CASSVRTGLGTDTQYF
TRBJ1-2 | TRBV7-2 | CASSLAGQGAVGYTF
TRBJ1-6 | TRBV15 | CATSGQGSSPLHF
TRBJ2-2 | TRBV20-1 | CSASSGGATNTGELFF
TRBJ2-1 | TRBV7-6 | CASREGVSSYNEQFF
TRBJ2-7 | TRBV12-3/TRBV12-4 | CASSLAIVRGRYEQYF
TRBJ1-2 | TRBV11-2 | CASSLAFSGAEKDF
TRBJ1-2 | TRBV19 | CASSPGTRLYGYTF
TRBJ2-6 | TRBV24-1 | CATSDFRGSGANVLTF
TRBJ2-5 | TRBV29-1 | CSVMSGTSQETQYF
TRBJ2-5 | TRBV19 | CASSIQGVGETQYF
TRBJ1-6 | TRBV20-1 | CSARSGTAASPLHF
TRBJ1-1 | TRBV20-1 | CSAPGGGVNTEAFF
TRBJ1-2 | TRBV25-1 | CASSEDSVFYTF
TRBJ2-6 | TRBV12-3/TRBV12-4 | CASSSPSGTGSILSGANVLTF
TRBJ2-1 | TRBV2 | CASSDRDSNEQFF
TRBJ1-2 | TRBV7-9 | CASSPGGGLGYTF
TRBJ1-1 | TRBV20-1 | CSATDGDEAFF
TRBJ1-3 | TRBV7-9 | CASSPSGNTIYF
TRBJ2-7 | TRBV24-1 | CATSDGGGYEQYF
TRBJ1-2 | TRBV30 | CAWAIQGGYTF
TRBJ2-7 | TRBV5-1 | CASSPGEGLWEQYF
TRBJ2-1 | TRBV20-1 | CSATTSGGESEQFF
TRBJ2-7 | TRBV9 | CASSVGHEEQYF
TRBJ1-4 | TRBV29-1 | CSVSGTGNEKLFF
TRBJ1-5 | TRBV20-1 | CSARQGQVNQPQHF
TRBJ1-1 | TRBV25-1 | CASSDGGGEYTEAFF
TRBJ2-3 | TRBV7-7 | CASSSGLAGSDTQYF
TRBJ1-2 | TRBV12-3/TRBV12-4 | CASSLISPYSYEAEPNYGYTF
TRBJ2-5 | TRBV2 | CASSAIGLQQETQYF
TRBJ1-1 | TRBV10-2 | CASSESVFGEAFF
TRBJ2-5 | TRBV7-9 | CASSLFGTGRVETQYF
TRBJ1-1 | TRBV10-3 | CAISEQVNTEAFF